This T cell receptor (beta chain) was retrieved from a study of T cell responses to AZD1222 COVID-19 vaccine. At the level of the study: Combined were second doses at about 4 or about 12 weeks.

Clones were read by immunoSEQ multiplex PCR, and TCRdb kept only the in-frame ones, dropping some. The table includes fewer than 200,000 clones, roughly nine tenths detected once. Findings of the study overall: Reportedly, nearly half of unique spike TCRs recognized epitopes outside B.1.351/B.1.1.7 mutations. In a largely white British group with more females than males, clonal diversity was possibly underestimated. Spike-wide coverage was observed for vaccine-associated CD4 TCRs, with dominant responses at 160-218 and 743-854.

This clone was picked up one time. Its antigen is unknown. The receptor comes from an adult in good health. Sequences were derived from peripheral blood, sampled on day 0 of AZD1222 vaccination.

CDR3 amino acids: CATSRRQGSTEAFF. CDR3 nucleotide sequence: TGTGCCACCAGCAGAAGACAGGGGAGCACTGAAGCTTTCTTT. This chain uses TRBV15 with TRBJ1-1; 8 nucleotides line up with TRBD1. CDR3 size: 14 residues. Germline lookup yields CDR1 LNHNV and CDR2 YYDKDF (reference sequence). The V gene end was trimmed by 2 bases and the J gene end by 4 bases; junction bases not matched to a gene: 3. The full variable domain, rest sourced from reference TRBV15 and TRBJ1-1, is DAMVIQNPRYQVTQFGKPVTLSCSQTLNHNVMYWYQQKSSQAPKLLFHYYDKDFNNEADTPDNFQSRRPNTSFCFLDIRSPGLGDTAMYLCATSRRQGSTEAFFGQGTRLTVV.